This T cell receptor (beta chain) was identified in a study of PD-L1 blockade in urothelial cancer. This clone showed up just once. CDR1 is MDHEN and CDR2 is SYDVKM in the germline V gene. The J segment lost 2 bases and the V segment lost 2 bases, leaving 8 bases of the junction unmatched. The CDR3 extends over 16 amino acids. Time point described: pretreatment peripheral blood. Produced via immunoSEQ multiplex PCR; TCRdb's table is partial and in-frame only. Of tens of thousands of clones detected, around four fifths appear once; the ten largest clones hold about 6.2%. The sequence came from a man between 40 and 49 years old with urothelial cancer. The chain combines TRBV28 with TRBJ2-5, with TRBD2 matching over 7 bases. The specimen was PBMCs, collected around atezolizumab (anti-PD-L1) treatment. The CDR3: CASSLPPGLLQETQYF. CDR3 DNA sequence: TGTGCCAGCAGTTTACCCCCGGGACTACTTCAAGAGACCCAGTACTTC.